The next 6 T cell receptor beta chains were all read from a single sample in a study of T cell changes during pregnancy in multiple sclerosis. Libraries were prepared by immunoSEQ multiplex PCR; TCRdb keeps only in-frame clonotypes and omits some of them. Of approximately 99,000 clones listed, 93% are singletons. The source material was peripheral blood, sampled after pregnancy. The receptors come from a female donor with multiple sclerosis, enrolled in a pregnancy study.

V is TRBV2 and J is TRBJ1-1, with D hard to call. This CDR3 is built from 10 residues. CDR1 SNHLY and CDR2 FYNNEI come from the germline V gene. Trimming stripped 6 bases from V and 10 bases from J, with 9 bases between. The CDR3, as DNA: TGTGCCAGCAGGGGTAGGAGAGCTTTCTTT. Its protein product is CASRGRRAFF. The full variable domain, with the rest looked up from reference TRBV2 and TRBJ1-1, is EPEVTQTPSHQVTQMGQEVILRCVPISNHLYFYWYRQILGQKVEFLVSFYNNEISEKSEIFDDQFSVERPDGSNFTLKIRSTKLEDSAMYFCASRGRRAFFGQGTRLTVV.

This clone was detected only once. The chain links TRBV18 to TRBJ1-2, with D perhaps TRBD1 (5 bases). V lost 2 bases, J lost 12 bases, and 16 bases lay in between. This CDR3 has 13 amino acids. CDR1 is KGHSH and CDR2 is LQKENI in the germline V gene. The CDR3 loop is CASSPILGVVDTF. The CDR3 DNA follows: TGTGCCAGCTCACCAATCCTAGGGGTGGTGGACACCTTC.

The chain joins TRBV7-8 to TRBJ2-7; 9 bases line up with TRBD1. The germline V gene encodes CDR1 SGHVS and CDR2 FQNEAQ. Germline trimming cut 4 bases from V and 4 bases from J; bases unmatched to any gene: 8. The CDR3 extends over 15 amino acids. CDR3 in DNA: TGTGCCAGCAGCTCTAGACCGGGACAGGGTTACGAGCAGTACTTC. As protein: CASSSRPGQGYEQYF.

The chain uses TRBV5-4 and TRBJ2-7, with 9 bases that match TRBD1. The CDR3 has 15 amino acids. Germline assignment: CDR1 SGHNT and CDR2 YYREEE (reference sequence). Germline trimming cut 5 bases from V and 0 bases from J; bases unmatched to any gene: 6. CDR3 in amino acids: CASSIGQGSSYEQYF. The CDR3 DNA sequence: TGTGCCAGCAGTATAGGACAGGGGAGCTCCTACGAGCAGTACTTC.

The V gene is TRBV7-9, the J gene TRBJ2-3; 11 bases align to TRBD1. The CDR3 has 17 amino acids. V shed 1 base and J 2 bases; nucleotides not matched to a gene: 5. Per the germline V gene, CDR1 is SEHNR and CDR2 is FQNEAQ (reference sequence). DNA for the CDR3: TGTGCCAGCAGCTTAGTGGGGACAGGGGGAAACACAGATACGCAGTATTTT. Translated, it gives CASSLVGTGGNTDTQYF.

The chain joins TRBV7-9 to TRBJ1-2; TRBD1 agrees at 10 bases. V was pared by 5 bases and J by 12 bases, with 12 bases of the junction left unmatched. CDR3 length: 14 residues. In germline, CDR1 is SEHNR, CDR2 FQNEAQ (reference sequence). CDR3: CASSARQGADGNTF. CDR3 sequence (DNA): TGTGCCAGCAGCGCACGACAGGGGGCCGACGGGAACACCTTC.